The present entry profiles one TCR delta chain with its context. Its matching antigen is unknown. CDR1 is TSWWSYY, CDR2 QGS, per germline. This CDR3 spans 15 amino acids. V was clipped by 2 bases and J by 5 bases, with 15 bases between them. The sample comes from a study of Vδ1+ human thymocytes. Overall study results and limits: Thymic TRG and TRD repertoires appeared highly polyclonal.

RNA was extracted from the cells and then reverse transcribed. CDR3 amplicons came from multiplex PCR with pooled V-gene forward and constant-region reverse primers. TCRdb re-analyzed the multiplex PCR reads via CATT. The sample has under 30,000 delta-chain clones, more than 6% seen once; the top ten hold approximately 1%. The sample consisted of Vdelta1+ gamma-delta thymocytes from the thymus. Specified subset: FACS-sorted CD3+ TCRalphabeta- TCRVdelta1+ TCRVdelta2- thymocytes. This sequence originates from a girl under three years old who had congenital heart surgery. This sequence joins TRDV1 and TRDJ1, with D hard to call. CDR3 coding DNA: TGTGCTCTTGGGGAAGATGTTCCGGCGGCTGATAAACTCATCTTT. This codes for CALGEDVPAADKLIF.